This T cell receptor (beta chain) was captured in a study of shared clonotypes between healthy human individuals. Study observations and caveats: Larger estimated richness was generally recorded for naive subsets relative to memory subsets.

V was cut by 5 bases and J by 2 bases, with 16 bases left in between. Germline V CDR1 and CDR2: MNHNS, SASEGT. This CDR3 has 15 residues. When replicate PCRs were run on sorted subsets, they used around 200 ng DNA, tens of thousands of T cell genomes. TCRdb's table, derived via immunoSEQ multiplex PCR, lists solely in-frame clones and lacks some. The top ten clones hold nearly 25% of a sample with about 680,000 clones, about 91% of them seen once. On this clone itself: What it recognizes is unknown.

Cells designated naive CD8 were CD45RO-negative and were positively selected for CCR7, with terminally differentiated effector memory CD45RA+ cells excluded. This clonotype was obtained from a man aged 25-40 years in good health. The sequencing sample was made of naive CD8+ T cells sorted from blood. The chain couples TRBV6-1 to TRBJ2-7; D is ambiguous. CDR3 sequence reads: CASSPGTTNTYEQYF. The CDR3 nucleotides read TGTGCCAGCAGTCCAGGAACCACCAATACCTACGAGCAGTACTTC.